A single TCR beta chain is shown here with its context. Its antigen is unknown. This CDR3 spans 14 amino acids. CDR1 and CDR2 (germline): SGHTA, FQGNSA. Trimming took off 3 bases at V and 2 bases at J, with 11 bases between the two ends. These data come from a study of OX40 agonist ivuxolimab in advanced cancers. At the level of the study: Dose-escalation patients' cancers were hepatocellular carcinoma, melanoma, renal cell or head and neck cancer. The study reported partial responses in three patients: one hepatocellular carcinoma, two cutaneous melanoma.

The repertoire was sequenced with immunoSEQ multiplex PCR; TCRdb's copy has only in-frame clones and lacks some. There are 60,000 to 95,000 clones in the sample; 90% occur only once, and around 0.39% lies in the top ten. Study results and caveats: CD4+ and CD8+ T cells in blood underwent clonal expansion by week 6 at 0.1 to 3.0 mg/kg. Partly responding patients at 0.1-3.0 mg/kg showed some of the smallest clonal expansion.

The chain links TRBV7-2 to TRBJ2-7; tentative D call: TRBD2 (5 bases). The sample consisted of CD4+ or CD8+ T cells sorted from blood, taken in a trial of the OX40 agonist ivuxolimab. The sequence came from an adult with an advanced solid tumor such as melanoma, head and neck, liver or kidney cancer. CDR3 loop: CASSFGDFPYEQYF. The CDR3 DNA sequence: TGTGCCAGCAGCTTCGGGGATTTCCCCTACGAGCAGTACTTC.